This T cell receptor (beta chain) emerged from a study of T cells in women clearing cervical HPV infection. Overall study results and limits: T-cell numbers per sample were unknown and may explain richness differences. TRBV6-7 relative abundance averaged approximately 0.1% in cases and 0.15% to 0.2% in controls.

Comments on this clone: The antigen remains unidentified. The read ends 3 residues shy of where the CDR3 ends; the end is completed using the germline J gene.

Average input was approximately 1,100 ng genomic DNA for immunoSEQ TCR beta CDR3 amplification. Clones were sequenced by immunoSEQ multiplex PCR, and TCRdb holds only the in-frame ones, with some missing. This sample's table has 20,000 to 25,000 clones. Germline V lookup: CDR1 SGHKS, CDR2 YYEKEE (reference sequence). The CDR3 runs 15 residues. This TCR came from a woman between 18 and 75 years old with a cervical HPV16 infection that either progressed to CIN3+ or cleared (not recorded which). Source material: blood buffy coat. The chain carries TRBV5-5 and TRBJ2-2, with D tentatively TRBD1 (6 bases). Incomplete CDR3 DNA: TGTGCCAGCAGCTCGGTTACAGGGAATAATTCACCG. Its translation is CASSSVTGNNSP. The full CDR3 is CASSSVTGNNSPLFF.